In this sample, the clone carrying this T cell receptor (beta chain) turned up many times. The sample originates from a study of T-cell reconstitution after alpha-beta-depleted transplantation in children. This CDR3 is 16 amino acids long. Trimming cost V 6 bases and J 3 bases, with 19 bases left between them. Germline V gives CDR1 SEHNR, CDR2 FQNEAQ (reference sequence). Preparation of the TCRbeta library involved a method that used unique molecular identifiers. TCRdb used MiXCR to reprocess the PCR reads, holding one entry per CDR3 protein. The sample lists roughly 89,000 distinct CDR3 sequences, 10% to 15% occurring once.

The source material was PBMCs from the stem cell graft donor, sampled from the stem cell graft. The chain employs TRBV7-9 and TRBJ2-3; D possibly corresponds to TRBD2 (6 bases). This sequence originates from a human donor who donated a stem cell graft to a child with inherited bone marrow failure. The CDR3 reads CASSPPEAGLTDTQYF. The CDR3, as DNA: TGTGCCAGCAGTCCCCCTGAGGCGGGACTTACAGATACGCAGTATTTT. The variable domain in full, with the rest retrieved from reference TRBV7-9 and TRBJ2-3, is DTGVSQNPRHKITKRGQNVTFRCDPISEHNRLYWYRQTLGQGPEFLTYFQNEAQLEKSRLLSDRFSAERPKGSFSTLEIQRTEQGDSAMYLCASSPPEAGLTDTQYFGPGTRLTVL.